The clone carrying this T cell receptor (beta chain) was observed once. Its specificity is not known. The source of the sample is a study of shared clonotypes between healthy human individuals. Whole-study context: Donors were a couple of women and a few men aged 18 to 49. Findings of the study overall: Donors were few, which limited the genetic and exposure-history diversity represented.

V shed 0 bases, J shed 6 bases, and the junction held 3 bases outside the gene matches. The CDR3 is 17 amino acids. CDR1 ENHRY and CDR2 SYGVKD come from the germline V gene. Sequenced by immunoSEQ multiplex PCR; TCRdb stores in-frame clones only, minus some. The sample holds about 490,000 clones; 60% to 85% are singletons and the top ten take under 15%. HIV-negative, healthy adults without recent acute infections or vaccinations were the donors. J is TRBJ2-3 and V is TRBV10-3; 16 bases match TRBD2. Material: PBMCs. This TCR came from a woman aged 40 to 50 in good health. Some clones in this sample may be carry-over from other donors' samples. The CDR3 region is CAISESGLAGGRDTQYF. The CDR3 DNA reads as TGTGCCATCAGTGAGTCGGGACTAGCGGGAGGGCGTGATACGCAGTATTTT.